Judged by abundance, the clone carrying this T cell receptor beta chain is medium-sized. Germline V gene lookup returns CDR1 MNHNS and CDR2 SASEGT. The CDR3 covers 13 residues. V was trimmed by 5 bases and J by 2 bases, leaving 9 bases between them. These data are taken from a study of OX40 agonist ivuxolimab in advanced cancers. At the level of the study: Patients' therapy was ivuxolimab, an antibody that acts as an agonist of OX40 (CD134).

Using immunoSEQ multiplex PCR, the repertoire was profiled, and TCRdb retains in-frame clones only, with some absent. The data show tens of thousands of clones, with around 84% seen just once and 3% to 4% held by the top ten. The chain links TRBV6-1 to TRBJ1-2; D gene ambiguous. The receptor was derived from an adult with an advanced solid tumor such as melanoma, head and neck, liver or kidney cancer. The sequences come from CD4+ or CD8+ T cells sorted from blood, collected in a trial of the OX40 agonist ivuxolimab. The CDR3 reads CASSWQANYGYTF. The CDR3 DNA is TGTGCCAGCAGTTGGCAGGCCAACTATGGCTACACCTTC.